The text below deals with one T cell receptor beta chain. Its antigen is unknown. These data are taken from a study of cytomegalovirus exposure and HLA in healthy donors. The study's findings and limits: With later analysis, a missense DCLRE1C variant became linked to TCR beta V- and J-gene trimming.

The PCR used 60 Vbeta and 13 Jbeta primers. Clones were sequenced by immunoSEQ multiplex PCR, and TCRdb holds only the in-frame ones, with some missing. The repertoire holds approximately 110,000 clones, with less than 80% as singletons. The CDR3 extends over 13 amino acids. With 0 bases removed from V and 8 bases from J, the gap between germline ends came to 11 bases. Per the germline V gene, CDR1 is LNHDA and CDR2 is SQIVND (reference sequence). The sequenced sample consisted of PBMCs. The chain joins TRBV19 to TRBJ2-7; TRBD2 is a possible D gene (5 bases). The clonotype originates from a man aged 30 to 39 in good health and CMV-seronegative. The CDR3: CASSIDLREQQYF. The CDR3 DNA reads TGTGCCAGTAGTATAGATCTCCGGGAACAGCAGTACTTC. The variable domain in full, completed from reference TRBV19 and TRBJ2-7, reads DGGITQSPKYLFRKEGQNVTLSCEQNLNHDAMYWYRQDPGQGLRLIYYSQIVNDFQKGDIAEGYSVSREKKESFPLTVTSAQKNPTAFYLCASSIDLREQQYFGPGTRLTVT.